The 6 T cell receptor beta chains reported below all come from one sample, sequenced in a study of OX40 agonist ivuxolimab in advanced cancers. Repertoires were generated with immunoSEQ multiplex PCR, while TCRdb's copy carries only in-frame clones and drops some. The profile shows about 32,000 clones, more than 75% of them singletons. Here the sequenced sample was CD4+ or CD8+ T cells sorted from blood, taken in a trial of the OX40 agonist ivuxolimab. Receptors were obtained from an adult with an advanced solid tumor such as melanoma, head and neck, liver or kidney cancer.

This chain connects TRBV4-1 to TRBJ2-5, with 8 positions matching TRBD2. Near its end, the DNA agrees better with TRBJ2-7, so the J call may be wrong. Germline CDR1 MGHRA, CDR2 YSYEKL. This CDR3 is 14 amino acids long. The CDR3 protein is CASSHSVAGYEQYF. DNA of the CDR3: TGCGCCAGCAGCCATTCTGTAGCGGGGTACGAGCAGTACTTC.

This chain connects TRBV27 to TRBJ2-5; 8 nucleotides match TRBD1. The J segment lost 7 bases and the V segment lost 2 bases, leaving 15 bases of the junction unmatched. The germline CDR1 and CDR2 sequences are MNHEY and SMNVEV (reference sequence). The CDR3 is 17 amino acids. CDR3 coding DNA: TGTGCCAGCAGTTTAAACTTTCCGGACAGGGCGGCGGGGACCCAGTACTTC. Amino acids: CASSLNFPDRAAGTQYF.

The chain uses TRBV6-1 and TRBJ2-7; D uncertain. The length of the CDR3 is 11 residues. Trimming pared 7 bases from V and 2 bases from J, leaving 6 bases between. CDR1 and CDR2 (germline): MNHNS, SASEGT. In DNA form, the CDR3 reads TGTGCCAGCACTCGCCCCTACGAGCAGTACTTC. Translated: CASTRPYEQYF.

The chain has TRBV9 and TRBJ2-7; 9 positions agree with TRBD2. V shed 4 bases and J 2 bases; nucleotides not matched to a gene: 16. This CDR3 has 18 residues. Germline loops: CDR1 SGDLS, CDR2 YYNGEE. The CDR3 nucleotides are TGTGCCAGCAGCACCACGACTAGCGGAGGAGACCACCCCTACGAGCAGTACTTC. It translates to CASSTTTSGGDHPYEQYF.

This clone occurred a few times. The rearrangement uses TRBV9 and TRBJ2-1; TRBD2 matches at 7 bases. Trimming cost V 2 bases and J 9 bases; bases outside gene matches: 11. The germline V gene has CDR1 SGDLS and CDR2 YYNGEE. The CDR3 loop spans 15 amino acids. The CDR3 here is CASSVGGLTQGEQFF. Written as DNA, the CDR3 is TGTGCCAGCAGCGTGGGGGGACTAACCCAGGGTGAGCAGTTCTTC.

The DNA of the CDR3 is TGTGCCAGCAGTGACGAAGGCGGGAGGGGCCGGGATACGCAGTATTTT. This codes for CASSDEGGRGRDTQYF. The rearrangement links TRBV6-4 to TRBJ2-3, with 9 bases that match TRBD2. Germline values: CDR1 MRHNA, CDR2 SNTAGT. This CDR3 is built from 16 residues. The ends lost 2 bases at V and 6 bases at J; junction bases unmatched: 9.